Included here is one T cell receptor (beta chain) sequence, with context. Its target is unknown. The source of the sample is a study of cytomegalovirus exposure and HLA in healthy donors. Study conclusions and caveats: What a later analysis reportedly showed was that an Asian-associated ancestry cluster had fewer N-insertions than the approximately 720-donor mean.

With V trimmed by 3 bases and J by 2 bases, 6 bases remained unmatched. CDR3 length: 15 residues. The germline V gene has CDR1 SGHRS and CDR2 YFSETQ. The study ran its PCR with 60 Vbeta and 13 Jbeta primers. Profiled with immunoSEQ multiplex PCR; TCRdb holds only in-frame clones, not every one. Here the sample spans roughly 200,000 clones, 80% being singletons. V usage is TRBV5-1 and J usage is TRBJ2-7; 9 bases line up with TRBD1. The source of this sequence is a man aged 40-49 years in good health and CMV-seronegative. Sequencing was carried out using PBMCs. The CDR3 loop is CASSSSGTGPYEQYF. The CDR3 nucleotides are TGCGCCAGCAGCTCTTCCGGGACAGGGCCCTACGAGCAGTACTTC.